The entry below describes one TCR beta chain. Antigen: not known. Amplified TCR beta CDR3 regions came from RNA transcripts. The primer set for the first-round RT-PCR of the TCR CDR3 was HTBI. MiXCR was run by TCRdb on the multiplex PCR reads, yielding one entry per CDR3 protein. This sample has roughly 400,000 distinct CDR3 sequences, with about a sixth found just once. The study left out patients who had uncontrolled infection, other autoimmune disease, pregnancy or lactation. CDR1 is SGHKS and CDR2 is YYEKEE in the germline V gene (reference sequence). The CDR3 contains 14 residues. The sample is drawn from a study of T cells in Graves' hyperthyroidism and ophthalmopathy. As for the study in general: Initial diagnosis, before any treatment, was when peripheral blood was collected.

Overall study findings and caveats: Ophthalmopathy cases were set apart from stable hyperthyroidism by a 13 V-J model.

This clonotype was obtained from a woman aged 18-29 years with Graves' hyperthyroidism that later progressed to Graves' ophthalmopathy. The chain links TRBV5-5 to TRBJ2-7, with TRBD1 identical over 7 bases. The end of the DNA is better explained by TRBJ2-1, so the J call may be wrong. Sequencing input: blood. CDR3 residues: CASSPRQGTYEQFF. CDR3 nucleotides: TGTGCCAGCAGCCCCAGACAGGGCACCTACGAGCAGTTCTTC.